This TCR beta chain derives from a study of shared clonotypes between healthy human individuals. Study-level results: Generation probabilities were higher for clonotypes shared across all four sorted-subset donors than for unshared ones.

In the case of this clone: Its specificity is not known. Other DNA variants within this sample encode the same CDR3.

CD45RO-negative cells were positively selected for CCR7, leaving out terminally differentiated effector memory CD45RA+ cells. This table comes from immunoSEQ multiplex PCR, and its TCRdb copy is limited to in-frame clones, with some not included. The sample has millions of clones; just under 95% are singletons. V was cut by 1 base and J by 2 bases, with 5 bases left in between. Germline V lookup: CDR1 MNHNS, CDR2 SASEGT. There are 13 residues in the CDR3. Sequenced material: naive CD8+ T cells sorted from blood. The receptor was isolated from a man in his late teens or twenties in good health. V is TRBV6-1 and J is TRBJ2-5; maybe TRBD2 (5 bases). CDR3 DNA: TGTGCCAGCAGTGAAGGGACTCAAGAGACCCAGTACTTC. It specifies CASSEGTQETQYF.